The 31 T cell receptor beta chains below were found in one sample sequenced in a study of molecular identifiers for immune sequencing clone quantification. TCRdb independently ran MiXCR on the PCR reads; one entry per CDR3 protein. This sample yields roughly 320,000 distinct CDR3 sequences, of which roughly a quarter are seen a single time; 0.65% to 0.95% belongs to the top ten. The sequenced sample was naive CD8+ T cells from blood, with Jurkat cell RNA spiked in. Stated subset: FACS-sorted CD8+CD4-CCR7+CD45RA+ naive T cells. The receptors come from a human donor in good health. Some libraries in this study had Jurkat cell RNA spiked in.

This clonotype was observed at least ten times. This chain connects TRBV7-9 to TRBJ1-1; D perhaps matches TRBD1 (5 bases). V shed 5 bases and J shed 4 bases, with 11 bases lying between them. From germline, CDR1 is SEHNR and CDR2 FQNEAQ (reference sequence). The CDR3 runs to 13 residues. The CDR3 nucleotides are TGTGCCAGCAGCGGGGGGGGGATCACTGAAGCTTTCTTT. The encoded protein is CASSGGGITEAFF. The full variable domain, rest sourced from reference TRBV7-9 and TRBJ1-1, is DTGVSQNPRHKITKRGQNVTFRCDPISEHNRLYWYRQTLGQGPEFLTYFQNEAQLEKSRLLSDRFSAERPKGSFSTLEIQRTEQGDSAMYLCASSGGGITEAFFGQGTRLTVV.

The sample holds a few counts of this clonotype. The rearrangement joins TRBV12-3 or TRBV12-4 to TRBJ1-1; weak D call: TRBD1 (5 bases). V lost 2 bases to trimming and J lost 6 bases, with 19 bases between them. CDR3 length equals 16 residues. CDR3 sequence (DNA): TGTGCCAGCAGTTTATCAGTTTTGGGGGTTGGTGCTGAAGCTTTCTTT. Its protein product is CASSLSVLGVGAEAFF.

This clonotype showed up just once. The chain couples TRBV27 to TRBJ1-2; a weak D match, TRBD1 (5 bases). There are 13 residues in the CDR3. The V gene's germline CDR1 is MNHEY and CDR2 SMNVEV (reference sequence). Trimming stripped 2 bases from V and 5 bases from J, with 9 bases between. The CDR3 DNA sequence: TGTGCCAGCAGTTTAGGGGCAGGGTATGGCTACACCTTC. It encodes CASSLGAGYGYTF.

This clonotype was seen many times. The rearrangement uses TRBV12-3 or TRBV12-4 and TRBJ2-3; 8 bases fit TRBD2. Trimming took 6 bases from V and 2 from J; bases not matched to a gene: 10. This CDR3 region has 16 residues. CDR3 nucleotide sequence: TGTGCCAGCAGCCGCCCCGTCGGGGGGGTCACAGATACGCAGTATTTT. Protein product: CASSRPVGGVTDTQYF.

This clonotype was counted only a few times. The chain employs TRBV12-3 or TRBV12-4 and TRBJ1-2; D not resolved. This CDR3 has 14 amino acids. Deletions cut 4 bases from V and 4 bases from J, with 13 bases between. As DNA, the CDR3 is TGTGCCAGCAGTTCCCCAGGAGAGGTCTATGGCTACACCTTC. This codes for CASSSPGEVYGYTF.

This clonotype has a count of ten or more. J is TRBJ1-1 and V is TRBV7-2; D is unclear. The germline gives CDR1 SGHTA, CDR2 FQGNSA. V was clipped by 2 bases and J by 5 bases, with 12 bases between them. This CDR3 contains 14 residues. This chain's CDR3 is CASSLYPTGTEAFF. The CDR3 nucleotides read TGTGCCAGCAGCTTATATCCGACGGGAACTGAAGCTTTCTTT. The complete variable domain, with remaining parts taken from reference TRBV7-2 and TRBJ1-1, reads GAGVSQSPSNKVTEKGKDVELRCDPISGHTALYWYRQSLGQGLEFLIYFQGNSAPDKSGLPSDRFSAERTGGSVSTLTIQRTQQEDSAVYLCASSLYPTGTEAFFGQGTRLTVV.

With respect to this clonotype: The junction departs from germline at one end; a sequencing error may be responsible. The chain uses TRBV20-1 and TRBJ2-7; D unresolved. CDR1 DFQATT and CDR2 SNEGSKA come from the germline V gene (reference sequence). The CDR3 sequence is 15 residues long. The CDR3 reads CRAWPGPRGNYEQYF. The CDR3 nucleotides read TGCCGTGCCTGGCCCGGGCCTCGCGGAAACTACGAGCAGTACTTC.

Details on this clonotype: Given a much more abundant clone one base away, this may be a read error. V gene TRBV2 combines with J gene TRBJ1-1; 12 nucleotides line up with TRBD1. Germline V gene lookup returns CDR1 SNHLY and CDR2 FYNNEI. V dropped 6 bases and J dropped 6; count of bases not matched to a gene: 2. The CDR3 totals 13 residues. The CDR3: CASRGQGAAEAFF. CDR3 in DNA: TGTGCCAGCAGGGGACAGGGGGCGGCTGAAGCTTTCTTT.

This clonotype was seen only a few times. This rearrangement joins TRBV6-5 to TRBJ1-1; 10 bases match TRBD1. The CDR3 runs 14 residues. CDR1 and CDR2 (germline): MNHEY, SVGAGI. J was trimmed by 4 bases and V by 5 bases; bases with no gene match: 4. The CDR3 nucleotides read TGTGCCAGCAGTCAGGGACAGGGGTTCACTGAAGCTTTCTTT. As protein: CASSQGQGFTEAFF.

Regarding this clonotype: A clone one base away is much larger, so this may be a read error. Here the CDR3 omits its conserved ending phenylalanine or tryptophan, so a read error is the likely source. The chain combines TRBV30 with TRBJ1-1; no clear D gene. Trimming shortened V by 0 bases and J by 2 bases, and 4 bases separated the two germline ends. The CDR3 is 12 amino acids. The V gene's germline CDR1 is GTSNPN and CDR2 SVGIG (reference sequence). The CDR3 DNA follows: TGTGCCTGGAGTGTATCTAACACTGAAGCTTTCTCT. Amino acid sequence: CAWSVSNTEAFS.

The sample holds many counts of this clonotype. This chain links TRBV4-3 with TRBJ1-1; tentatively, D is TRBD1 (5 bases). Germline assignment: CDR1 LGHNA and CDR2 YSLEER. V gave up 2 bases and J gave up 4 bases, with 14 bases separating them. The CDR3 runs to 15 residues. CDR3 residues: CASSQNLAGTTEAFF. In DNA, the CDR3 is TGCGCCAGCAGCCAAAACCTGGCAGGGACCACTGAAGCTTTCTTT.

Concerning this clonotype: Possible read error: a much larger clone is one base away. The rearrangement joins TRBV25-1 to TRBJ2-5; no definite D call. Looked up from germline, CDR1 is MGHDK and CDR2 is SYGVNS. The CDR3 extends over 15 amino acids. Trimming took off 4 bases at V and 0 bases at J, with 12 bases between the two ends. This chain's CDR3 is CASSGRATYQETQYF. The CDR3 bases are TGTGCCAGCAGTGGAAGGGCCACCTACCAAGAGACCCAGTACTTC. Looking up the rest from reference TRBV25-1 and TRBJ2-5 gives the full variable domain: EADIYQTPRYLVIGTGKKITLECSQTMGHDKMYWYQQDPGMELHLIHYSYGVNSTEKGDLSSESTVSRIRTEHFPLTLESARPSHTSQYLCASSGRATYQETQYFGPGTRLLVL.

In DNA, the CDR3 is TGTGCCAGCAGTTACAGGGGGCCTGAAAAACTGTTTTTT. Translation: CASSYRGPEKLFF. The chain recombines TRBV28 with TRBJ1-4; 9 bases line up with TRBD1. In germline, CDR1 is MDHEN, CDR2 SYDVKM. The length of the CDR3 is 13 residues. The J segment lost 7 bases and the V segment lost 4 bases, leaving 1 base of the junction unmatched.

Ten or more counts support this clonotype. The CDR3 DNA reads as TGTGCCAGCAGTCCTCTAGCGGGGGGGACCTACGAGCAGTACTTC. Residues: CASSPLAGGTYEQYF. This chain connects TRBV6-5 to TRBJ2-7; 12 positions match TRBD2. Germline-derived CDR1 and CDR2 are MNHEY and SVGAGI. V gave up 5 bases and J gave up 2 bases; unmatched junction bases: 4. The CDR3 runs 15 residues.

This clonotype was observed many times. J is TRBJ1-2 and V is TRBV29-1, with a weak D call TRBD1 (6 bases). There are 14 residues in the CDR3. CDR1 is SQVTM and CDR2 is ANQGSEA in the germline V gene. V gave up 6 bases and J gave up 3 bases, with 17 bases separating them. The CDR3 loop reads CSVVPQGTHYGYTF. The CDR3 nucleotides are TGCAGCGTCGTGCCACAGGGCACCCACTATGGCTACACCTTC. Variable domain in full (rest from reference TRBV29-1 and TRBJ1-2): SAVISQKPSRDICQRGTSLTIQCQVDSQVTMMFWYRQQPGQSLTLIATANQGSEATYESGFVIDKFPISRPNLTFSTLTVSNMSPEDSSIYLCSVVPQGTHYGYTFGSGTRLTVV.

With regard to this clonotype: Since a much larger clone is just one base distant, this may be a read error. The chain links TRBV20-1 to TRBJ2-5; D is perhaps TRBD1 (5 bases). This CDR3 spans 15 amino acids. Per the germline V gene, CDR1 is DFQATT and CDR2 is SNEGSKA (reference sequence). The ends were cut back, 2 bases at V and 5 bases at J, with 18 bases in the middle. The chain's CDR3 is CSARLGAAPLETQYF. The CDR3, as DNA: TGCAGTGCTAGACTTGGGGCGGCGCCACTGGAGACCCAGTACTTC.

Worth noting for this clonotype: A read error may produce the germline difference seen at one junction end. This chain connects TRBV3-1 to TRBJ1-2, with 9 positions matching TRBD1. Germline V lookup: CDR1 LGHDT, CDR2 YNNKEL (reference sequence). The CDR3 has 16 residues. CDR3 in amino acids: CASGQDRTGGDYGYTF. In nucleotides, the CDR3 is TGTGCCAGCGGCCAAGATCGAACAGGGGGCGACTATGGCTACACCTTC. The full variable domain, with the rest looked up from reference TRBV3-1 and TRBJ1-2, is DTAVSQTPKYLVTQMGNDKSIKCEQNLGHDTMYWYKQDSKKFLKIMFSYNNKELIINETVPNRFSPKSPDKAHLNLHINSLELGDSAVYFCASGQDRTGGDYGYTFGSGTRLTVV.

This clonotype was seen ten or more times. This chain connects TRBV28 to TRBJ2-3; tentatively, D is TRBD1 (5 bases). V lost 5 bases, J lost 6 bases, and 9 bases lay in between. CDR1 MDHEN and CDR2 SYDVKM come from the germline V gene. This CDR3 has 12 amino acids. The CDR3 spells CASSRWGDTQYF. CDR3 nucleotides: TGTGCCAGCAGTAGATGGGGCGATACGCAGTATTTT. Variable domain in full (rest from reference TRBV28 and TRBJ2-3): DVKVTQSSRYLVKRTGEKVFLECVQDMDHENMFWYRQDPGLGLRLIYFSYDVKMKEKGDIPEGYSVSREKKERFSLILESASTNQTSMYLCASSRWGDTQYFGPGTRLTVL.

There are many counts of this clonotype. This rearrangement joins TRBV28 to TRBJ2-3; D may be TRBD1 (5 bases). The CDR3 loop spans 14 amino acids. CDR1 and CDR2 (germline): MDHEN, SYDVKM. V lost 3 bases and J lost 14, with 21 bases in between. CDR3 protein: CASSLGHGPDLRYF. DNA of the CDR3: TGTGCCAGCAGTTTGGGGCACGGACCCGACCTTCGGTATTTT.

This clonotype was observed many times. The J gene is TRBJ2-7, the V gene TRBV6-5; D might be TRBD1 (6 bases). V dropped 2 bases and J dropped 3 bases, with 11 bases sitting between them. There are 14 residues in the CDR3. CDR1 and CDR2 from the germline V gene are MNHEY and SVGAGI. The CDR3 sequence is CASSYGTPLYEQYF. In nucleotides, the CDR3 is TGTGCCAGCAGTTACGGGACACCCCTCTACGAGCAGTACTTC.

This clonotype was counted ten times or more. For the CDR3, the DNA is TGTGCCAGCAGCTTGGTCCAGGGGGAAGAGACCCAGTACTTC. It is translated as CASSLVQGEETQYF. This chain joins TRBV7-9 and TRBJ2-5, with 7 bases fitting TRBD1. V dropped 3 bases and J dropped 3; count of bases not matched to a gene: 4. This CDR3 spans 14 amino acids. From germline, CDR1 is SEHNR and CDR2 FQNEAQ (reference sequence).

This clonotype was observed a handful of times. The V gene is TRBV27, the J gene TRBJ1-1, with D possibly matching TRBD1 (5 bases). This CDR3 has 14 residues. Germline CDR1 and CDR2: MNHEY and SMNVEV (reference sequence). The V end lost 2 bases, the J end lost 2 bases, and 9 bases lay between the germline ends. The CDR3 bases are TGTGCCAGCAGTTTAGGGGACCAAAACACTGAAGCTTTCTTT. This sequence encodes CASSLGDQNTEAFF.

This clonotype was recorded many times. The V call is TRBV13, the J call TRBJ2-3; TRBD2 matches at 15 bases. This CDR3 spans 16 amino acids. V lost 4 bases, J lost 3 bases, and 2 bases stayed unmatched. Germline V CDR1 and CDR2: PRHDT, FYEKMQ (reference sequence). CDR3 in DNA: TGTGCCAGCAGCTACGGGACTAGCGGGAGGACAGATACGCAGTATTTT. This gives the protein CASSYGTSGRTDTQYF.

Of note for this clonotype: A much bigger clone sits one base away, suggesting this may be a read error. The chain couples TRBV4-3 to TRBJ2-1; 9 bases align to TRBD2. CDR1 and CDR2 (germline): LGHNA, YSLEER. This CDR3 region has 15 residues. The ends lost 0 bases at V and 8 bases at J; junction bases unmatched: 5. The chain's CDR3 is CASSQETSGYDEQFF. CDR3 in DNA: TGCGCCAGCAGCCAAGAGACTAGCGGTTACGATGAGCAGTTCTTC.

There are many counts of this clonotype. The chain combines TRBV6-5 with TRBJ1-4; 8 nucleotides line up with TRBD1. V lost 5 bases, J lost 2 bases, and 1 base stayed unmatched. Germline lookup yields CDR1 MNHEY and CDR2 SVGAGI. This CDR3 contains 14 residues. CDR3: CASSQGATNEKLFF. The DNA of the CDR3 is TGTGCCAGCAGTCAGGGGGCGACTAATGAAAAACTGTTTTTT.

To note about this clonotype: With a much larger clone just one base away, this may be a read error. The chain is built from TRBV4-3 and TRBJ1-2; no firm D call. The CDR3 has 13 amino acids. Per the germline V gene, CDR1 is LGHNA and CDR2 is YSLEER. The CDR3 is CTSSQRYRGGYTF. Here the CDR3 DNA reads TGCACCAGCAGCCAACGATACAGAGGCGGCTACACCTTC.

The gene calls are TRBV6-5 and TRBJ2-7; TRBD2 matches 9 bases. The germline V gene encodes CDR1 MNHEY and CDR2 SVGAGI. CDR3 length equals 14 residues. V trimming: 8 bases; J trimming: 4 bases; junction bases outside the gene matches: 9. The CDR3 DNA is TGTGCCAGCCGTTTTCGAACTAGCGGGTACGAGCAGTACTTC. Amino acids: CASRFRTSGYEQYF.

The chain recombines TRBV3-1 with TRBJ2-7; D is ambiguous. V gave up 1 base and J gave up 4 bases, with 17 bases separating them. CDR3 length: 16 residues. Germline-derived CDR1 and CDR2 are LGHDT and YNNKEL (reference sequence). The CDR3 DNA reads TGTGCCAGCAGCCAAGGGCCCCAGGCCCTATCATACGAGCAGTACTTC. This encodes CASSQGPQALSYEQYF.

In the case of this clonotype: A much bigger clone sits one base away, suggesting this may be a read error. V gene TRBV5-6 combines with J gene TRBJ2-2, with D unresolved. CDR3 size: 14 residues. Germline V gene sequence: CDR1 SGHDT, CDR2 YYEEEE. In nucleotides, the CDR3 is TGTGCCAGCCGCTTTACCCAGAACACCGGGGAGCTGTTTTTT. This sequence encodes CASRFTQNTGELFF. Looking up the rest from reference TRBV5-6 and TRBJ2-2 gives the full variable domain: DAGVTQSPTHLIKTRGQQVTLRCSPKSGHDTVSWYQQALGQGPQFIFQYYEEEERQRGNFPDRFSGHQFPNYSSELNVNALLLGDSALYLCASRFTQNTGELFFGEGSRLTVL.

This clonotype was seen many times. The V and J genes are TRBV27 and TRBJ1-1, with 9 positions matching TRBD1. J gave up 0 bases and V 6 bases, and 5 bases lay outside the gene matches. Per the germline V gene, CDR1 is MNHEY and CDR2 is SMNVEV (reference sequence). This CDR3 region has 15 residues. CDR3 nucleotides: TGTGCCAGCAGCCTGGGACAGGGAGTGAACACTGAAGCTTTCTTT. Protein sequence: CASSLGQGVNTEAFF.

This clonotype showed up many times. This chain joins TRBV4-3 and TRBJ2-5; D uncertain. The CDR3 spans 15 residues. The germline V gene encodes CDR1 LGHNA and CDR2 YSLEER. V shed 0 bases and J shed 2 bases, with 10 bases lying between them. CDR3 coding DNA: TGCGCCAGCAGCCAAGATAGTACACCACAAGAGACCCAGTACTTC. Protein sequence: CASSQDSTPQETQYF.